This T cell receptor beta chain was found in a study of T cell repertoires in cytomegalovirus infection. Turning to the study itself: The authors used CMV epitopes that were HLA-C-restricted (recently identified) and HLA-B-restricted (well studied). Public TCR beta signatures indicated both CMV infection and matching HLA type.

TCRdb re-called the reads through MiXCR, storing one row per CDR3 protein. In the table there are some 54,000 distinct CDR3 sequences, less than 20% of which are singletons. This clonotype was seen a handful of times. What it binds is not known. The CDR3 loop spans 17 amino acids. With 5 bases clipped from V and 4 bases from J, the junction kept 10 bases outside the gene matches. Germline V gene lookup returns CDR1 MNHNS and CDR2 SASEGT. This clonotype was obtained from a human donor in good health (CMV status not recorded). Some clones in this sample may be carry-over from other donors' samples. The sequencing here drew on CD8+ T cells from cultured PBMCs, taken from culture after CMV antigen stimulation. This chain connects TRBV6-1 to TRBJ2-2; TRBD1 matches at 10 bases. CDR3 sequence: CASSWPRQGAITGELFF. CDR3 sequence (DNA): TGTGCCAGCAGTTGGCCCCGACAGGGGGCCATCACCGGGGAGCTGTTTTTT.